This TCR beta chain is drawn from a study of tumor-infiltrating lymphocytes in primary liver carcinoma. The investigators made TCR beta cDNA from 500 ng total RNA, using a constant-region primer. Slightly modified ARM-PCR, run as three nested multiplex PCR rounds, produced the TCR beta libraries. The two initial PCR rounds, about 9 cycles each, used TRBV1-TRBV30 forward and C-beta reverse primers. Using its own MiXCR run on the multiplex PCR reads, TCRdb lists one record per CDR3 protein. The sample carries approximately 300,000 distinct CDR3 sequences, less than 75% recorded once. Details on this clonotype: Its specificity is not known. This likely comes from a read error, as the CDR3 has no conserved phenylalanine or tryptophan at its end.

Overall study findings and caveats: Pairs comparing tumor with adjacent tissue or blood overlapped less than pairs drawn from tumor regions.

Germline DNA was also extracted, and blood RNA derived from unsorted whole blood. They drew roughly 4.1 milliliters of peripheral blood before surgery. Trimming shortened V by 2 bases and J by 1 base, and 12 bases separated the two germline ends. CDR1 is MDHEN, CDR2 SYDVKM, per germline. CDR3 length equals 15 residues. The TCR originated in a man between 40 and 49 years old with primary liver carcinoma and hepatitis B virus infection. Source material: peripheral blood. The V gene is TRBV28, the J gene TRBJ2-7, with TRBD1 as a possible D gene (5 bases). CDR3 protein: CASSLTQASSYEQYS. DNA for the CDR3: TGTGCCAGCAGTTTAACACAGGCCTCTTCCTACGAGCAGTACTCC.